This T cell receptor (beta chain) was captured by sequencing in a study of T cell responses to AZD1222 COVID-19 vaccine. This clone is deemed medium-sized. The target antigen is unknown. Here immunoSEQ multiplex PCR was the method, and the copy in TCRdb shows in-frame clones only, minus some. The table lists 67,000 or so clones, 65% to 85% of them singletons. Findings and caveats of the study: Sampling captured repertoires only after the peak T cell response.

The CDR3 runs to 16 residues. J lost 3 bases, V lost 6 bases, and 10 bases had no gene match. The germline V gene encodes CDR1 MDHEN and CDR2 SYDVKM. The material was peripheral blood, obtained on day 0 of AZD1222 vaccination. J is TRBJ1-3 and V is TRBV28; 8 positions match TRBD1. This TCR derives from an adult in good health. CDR3 DNA sequence: TGTGCCAGCAGCCGGCGGACAGGGAAAATTGGAAACACCATATATTTT. Its translation is CASSRRTGKIGNTIYF.